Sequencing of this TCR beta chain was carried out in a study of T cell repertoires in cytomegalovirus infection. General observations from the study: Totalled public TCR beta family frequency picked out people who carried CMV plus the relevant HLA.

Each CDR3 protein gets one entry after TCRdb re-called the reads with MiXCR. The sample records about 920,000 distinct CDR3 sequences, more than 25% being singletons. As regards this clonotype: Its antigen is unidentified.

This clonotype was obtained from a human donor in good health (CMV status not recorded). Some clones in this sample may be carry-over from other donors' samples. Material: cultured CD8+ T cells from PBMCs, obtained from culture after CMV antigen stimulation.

The CDR3 region is CASSSGRPNQPQHF. The CDR3 DNA is TGTGCCAGCAGCTCCGGACGACCCAATCAGCCCCAGCATTTT. V is TRBV5-6 and J is TRBJ1-5; D unclear. Looked up from germline, CDR1 is SGHDT and CDR2 is YYEEEE. The CDR3 sequence is 14 residues long. V was trimmed by 3 bases and J by 3 bases, leaving 10 bases between them.